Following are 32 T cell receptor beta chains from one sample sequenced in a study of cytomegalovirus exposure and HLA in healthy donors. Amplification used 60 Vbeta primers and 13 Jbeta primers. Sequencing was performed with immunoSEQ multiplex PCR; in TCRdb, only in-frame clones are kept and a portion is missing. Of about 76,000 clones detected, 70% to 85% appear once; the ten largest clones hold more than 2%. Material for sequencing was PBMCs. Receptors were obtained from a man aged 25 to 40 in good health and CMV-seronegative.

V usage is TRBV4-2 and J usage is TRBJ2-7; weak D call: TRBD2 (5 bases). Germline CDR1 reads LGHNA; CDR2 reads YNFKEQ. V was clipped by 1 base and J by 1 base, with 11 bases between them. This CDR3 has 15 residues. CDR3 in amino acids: CASSQAAAASYEQYF. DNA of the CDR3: TGTGCCAGCAGCCAAGCGGCAGCGGCTTCCTACGAGCAGTACTTC.

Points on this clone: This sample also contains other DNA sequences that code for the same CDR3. Here the CDR3 DNA reads TGTGCCAGCAGCCCGGGACAGGGCTACGAGCAGTACTTC. Translation: CASSPGQGYEQYF. This chain connects TRBV27 to TRBJ2-7; 9 bases are a match to TRBD1. The V gene end was trimmed by 6 bases and the J gene end by 3 bases; junction bases not matched to a gene: 3. The CDR3 runs 13 residues. The germline V gene has CDR1 MNHEY and CDR2 SMNVEV (reference sequence).

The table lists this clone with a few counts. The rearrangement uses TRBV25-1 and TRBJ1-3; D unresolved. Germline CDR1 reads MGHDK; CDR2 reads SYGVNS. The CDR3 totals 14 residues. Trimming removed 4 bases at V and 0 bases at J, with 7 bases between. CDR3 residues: CASSVSGSGNTIYF. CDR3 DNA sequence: TGTGCCAGCAGTGTTAGCGGCTCTGGAAACACCATATATTTT.

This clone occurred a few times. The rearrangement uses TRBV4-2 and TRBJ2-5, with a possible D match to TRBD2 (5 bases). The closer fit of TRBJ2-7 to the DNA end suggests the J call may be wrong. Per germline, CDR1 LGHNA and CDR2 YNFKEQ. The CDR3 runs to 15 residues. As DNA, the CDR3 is TGTGCCAGCAGCGGGAGTAGTACAGTTAACTACGAGCAGTACTTC. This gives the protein CASSGSSTVNYEQYF.

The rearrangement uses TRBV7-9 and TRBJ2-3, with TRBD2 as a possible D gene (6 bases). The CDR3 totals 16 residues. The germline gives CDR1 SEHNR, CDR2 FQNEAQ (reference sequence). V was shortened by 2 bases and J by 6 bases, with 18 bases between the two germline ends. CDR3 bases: TGTGCCAGCAGCTTAAGTTTGGCGGGGTTCAGGGATACGCAGTATTTT. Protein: CASSLSLAGFRDTQYF.

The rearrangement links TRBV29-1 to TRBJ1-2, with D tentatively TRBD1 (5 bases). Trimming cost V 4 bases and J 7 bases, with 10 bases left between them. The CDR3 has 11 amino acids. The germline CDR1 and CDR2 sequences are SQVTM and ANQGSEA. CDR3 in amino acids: CSVGGIGGYTF. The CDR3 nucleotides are TGCAGCGTTGGGGGCATCGGTGGCTACACCTTC.

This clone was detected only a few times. CDR3 nucleotides: TGTGCCAGCGGGGTAGCGGCCTACGAGCAGTACTTC. This codes for CASGVAAYEQYF. The chain is built from TRBV6-1 and TRBJ2-7, with TRBD2 as a possible D gene (6 bases). This CDR3 is 12 amino acids long. The ends were cut back, 8 bases at V and 2 bases at J, with 10 bases in the middle. In germline, CDR1 is MNHNS, CDR2 SASEGT.

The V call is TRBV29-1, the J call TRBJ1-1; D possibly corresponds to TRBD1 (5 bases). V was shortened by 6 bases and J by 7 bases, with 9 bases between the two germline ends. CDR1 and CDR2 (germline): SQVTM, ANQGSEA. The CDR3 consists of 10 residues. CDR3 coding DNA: TGCAGCGTACTGACAGTTGAAGCTTTCTTT. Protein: CSVLTVEAFF. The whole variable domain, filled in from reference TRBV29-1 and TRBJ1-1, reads SAVISQKPSRDICQRGTSLTIQCQVDSQVTMMFWYRQQPGQSLTLIATANQGSEATYESGFVIDKFPISRPNLTFSTLTVSNMSPEDSSIYLCSVLTVEAFFGQGTRLTVV.

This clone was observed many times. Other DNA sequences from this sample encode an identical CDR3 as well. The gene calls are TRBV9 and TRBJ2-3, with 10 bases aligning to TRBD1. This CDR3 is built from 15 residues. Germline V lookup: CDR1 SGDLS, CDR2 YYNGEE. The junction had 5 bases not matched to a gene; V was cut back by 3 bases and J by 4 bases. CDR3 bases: TGTGCCAGCAGCGCCAGCGGGACAGGGGCAGATACGCAGTATTTT. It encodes CASSASGTGADTQYF.

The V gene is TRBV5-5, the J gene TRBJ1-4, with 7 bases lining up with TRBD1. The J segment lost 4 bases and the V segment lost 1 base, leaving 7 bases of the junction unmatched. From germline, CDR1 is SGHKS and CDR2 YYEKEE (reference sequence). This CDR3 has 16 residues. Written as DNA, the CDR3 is TGTGCCAGCAGCTTGCTTGGGGGGACAGTTAATGAAAAACTGTTTTTT. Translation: CASSLLGGTVNEKLFF.

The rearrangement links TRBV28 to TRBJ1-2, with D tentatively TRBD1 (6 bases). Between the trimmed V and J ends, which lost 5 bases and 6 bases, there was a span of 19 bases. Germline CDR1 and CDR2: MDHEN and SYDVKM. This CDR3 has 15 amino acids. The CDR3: CASSPHGGAGDGYTF. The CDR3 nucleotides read TGTGCCAGCAGTCCCCATGGGGGGGCAGGGGATGGCTACACCTTC.

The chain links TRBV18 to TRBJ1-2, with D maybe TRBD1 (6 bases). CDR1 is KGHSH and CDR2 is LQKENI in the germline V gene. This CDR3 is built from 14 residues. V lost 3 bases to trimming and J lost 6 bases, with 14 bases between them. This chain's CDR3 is CASSPLDRSDGYTF. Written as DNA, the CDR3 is TGTGCCAGCTCACCTCTAGACAGGAGCGATGGCTACACCTTC.

CDR3 nucleotides: TGCGCCAGCAGCTTGGGCCCCCGACAGGAAGAAGCTTTCTTT. Its protein is CASSLGPRQEEAFF. The rearrangement uses TRBV5-1 and TRBJ1-1, with D possibly being TRBD1 (6 bases). The CDR3 totals 14 residues. Germline assignment: CDR1 SGHRS and CDR2 YFSETQ. V was pared by 0 bases and J by 8 bases, with 14 bases between. The whole variable domain, remainder taken from reference TRBV5-1 and TRBJ1-1, is KAGVTQTPRYLIKTRGQQVTLSCSPISGHRSVSWYQQTPGQGLQFLFEYFSETQRNKGNFPGRFSGRQFSNSRSEMNVSTLELGDSALYLCASSLGPRQEEAFFGQGTRLTVV.

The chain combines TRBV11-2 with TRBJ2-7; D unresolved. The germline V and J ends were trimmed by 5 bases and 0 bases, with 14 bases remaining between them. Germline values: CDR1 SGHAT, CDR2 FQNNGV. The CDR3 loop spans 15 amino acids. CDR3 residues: CASSKAAISSYEQYF. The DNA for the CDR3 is TGTGCCAGCAGCAAGGCGGCGATCAGCTCCTACGAGCAGTACTTC.

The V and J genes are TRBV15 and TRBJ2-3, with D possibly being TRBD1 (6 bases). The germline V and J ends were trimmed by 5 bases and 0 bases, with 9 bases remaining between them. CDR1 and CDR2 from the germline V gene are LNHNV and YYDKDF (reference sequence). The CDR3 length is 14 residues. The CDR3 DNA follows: TGTGCCACCAGCGGCACAGGGAGCACAGATACGCAGTATTTT. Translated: CATSGTGSTDTQYF.

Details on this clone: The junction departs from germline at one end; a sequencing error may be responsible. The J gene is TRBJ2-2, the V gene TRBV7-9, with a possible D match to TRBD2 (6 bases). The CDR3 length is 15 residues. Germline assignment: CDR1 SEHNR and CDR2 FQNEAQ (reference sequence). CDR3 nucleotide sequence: TGTTCCAGCAGCTTATCCGGTAGCGGCGGCGGGGAGCTGTTTTTT. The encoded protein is CSSSLSGSGGGELFF. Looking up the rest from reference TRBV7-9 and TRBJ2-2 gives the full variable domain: DTGVSQNPRHKITKRGQNVTFRCDPISEHNRLYWYRQTLGQGPEFLTYFQNEAQLEKSRLLSDRFSAERPKGSFSTLEIQRTEQGDSAMYLCSSSLSGSGGGELFFGEGSRLTVL.

The DNA for the CDR3 is TGTGCTAGTGGTGCGACAGTTGACAATGAGCAGTTCTTC. Translating gives CASGATVDNEQFF. This chain uses TRBV12-5 with TRBJ2-1, with D tentatively TRBD1 (5 bases). Trimming pared 5 bases from V and 5 bases from J, leaving 10 bases between. CDR1 and CDR2 from the germline V gene are LGHNT and FRNRAP. This CDR3 contains 13 residues. The entire variable domain, with the rest obtained from reference TRBV12-5 and TRBJ2-1, is as follows: DARVTQTPRHKVTEMGQEVTMRCQPILGHNTVFWYRQTMMQGLELLAYFRNRAPLDDSGMPKDRFSAEMPDATLATLKIQPSEPRDSAVYFCASGATVDNEQFFGPGTRLTVL.

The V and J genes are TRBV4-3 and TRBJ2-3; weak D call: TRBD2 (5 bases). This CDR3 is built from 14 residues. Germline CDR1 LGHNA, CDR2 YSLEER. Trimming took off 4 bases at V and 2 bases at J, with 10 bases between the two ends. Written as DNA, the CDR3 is TGCGCCAGCAGCCGTACTAGATTCACAGATACGCAGTATTTT. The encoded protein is CASSRTRFTDTQYF.

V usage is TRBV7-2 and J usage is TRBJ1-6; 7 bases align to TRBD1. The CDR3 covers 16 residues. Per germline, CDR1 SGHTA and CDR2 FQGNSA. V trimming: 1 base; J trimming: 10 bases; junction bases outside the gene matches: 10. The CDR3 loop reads CASSLVNGRGESPLHF. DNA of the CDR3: TGTGCCAGCAGCTTAGTTAACGGCAGGGGGGAATCACCCCTCCACTTT.

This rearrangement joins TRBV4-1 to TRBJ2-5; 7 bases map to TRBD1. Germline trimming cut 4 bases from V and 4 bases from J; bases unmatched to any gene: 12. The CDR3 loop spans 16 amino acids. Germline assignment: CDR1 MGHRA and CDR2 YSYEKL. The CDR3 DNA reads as TGCGCCAGCAGCCTTTACAGCAGGGGGAATGGAGAGACCCAGTACTTC. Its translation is CASSLYSRGNGETQYF.

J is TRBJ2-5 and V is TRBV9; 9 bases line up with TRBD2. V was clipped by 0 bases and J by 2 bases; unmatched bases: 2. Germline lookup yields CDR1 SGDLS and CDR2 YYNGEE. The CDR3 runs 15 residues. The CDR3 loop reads CASSVASGTQETQYF. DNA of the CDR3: TGTGCCAGCAGCGTAGCTAGCGGGACTCAAGAGACCCAGTACTTC.

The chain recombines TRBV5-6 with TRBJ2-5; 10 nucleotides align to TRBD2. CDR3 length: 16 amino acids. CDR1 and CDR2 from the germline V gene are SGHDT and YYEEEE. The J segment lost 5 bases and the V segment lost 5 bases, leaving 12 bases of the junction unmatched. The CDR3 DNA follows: TGTGCCAGCAGTTCCCGACGCCTAGCGGGAGCGGAGACCCAGTACTTC. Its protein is CASSSRRLAGAETQYF.

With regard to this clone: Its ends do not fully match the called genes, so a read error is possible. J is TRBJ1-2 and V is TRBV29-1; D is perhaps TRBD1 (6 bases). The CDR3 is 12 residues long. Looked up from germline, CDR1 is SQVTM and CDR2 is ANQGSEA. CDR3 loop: CSSTDRSYGYPF. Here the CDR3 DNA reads TGCAGCTCAACCGACAGGTCCTATGGCTACCCCTTC.

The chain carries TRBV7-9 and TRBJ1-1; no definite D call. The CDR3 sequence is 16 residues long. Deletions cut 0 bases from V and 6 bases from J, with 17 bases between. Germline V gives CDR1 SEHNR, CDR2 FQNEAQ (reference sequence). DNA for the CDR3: TGTGCCAGCAGCTTAGCGCGCGGGAAATTCTCCCCTGAAGCTTTCTTT. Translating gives CASSLARGKFSPEAFF.

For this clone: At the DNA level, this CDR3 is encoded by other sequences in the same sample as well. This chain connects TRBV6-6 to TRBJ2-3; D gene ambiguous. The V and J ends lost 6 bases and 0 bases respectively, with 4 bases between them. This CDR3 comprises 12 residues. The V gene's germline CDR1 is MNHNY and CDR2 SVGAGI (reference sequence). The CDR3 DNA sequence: TGTGCCAGCAGCCCTAGCACAGATACGCAGTATTTT. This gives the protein CASSPSTDTQYF.

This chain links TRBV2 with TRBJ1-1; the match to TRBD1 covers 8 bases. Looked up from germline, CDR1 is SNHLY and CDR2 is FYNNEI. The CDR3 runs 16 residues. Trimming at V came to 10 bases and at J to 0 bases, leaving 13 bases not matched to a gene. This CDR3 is CATLDRVLPMNTEAFF. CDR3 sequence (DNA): TGTGCCACCTTGGACAGGGTGCTACCCATGAACACTGAAGCTTTCTTT.

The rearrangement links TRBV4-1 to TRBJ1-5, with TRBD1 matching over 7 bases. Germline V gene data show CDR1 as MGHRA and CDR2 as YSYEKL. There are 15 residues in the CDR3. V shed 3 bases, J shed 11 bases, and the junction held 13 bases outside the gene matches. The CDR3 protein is CASSHYRDRNWAQHF. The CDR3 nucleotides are TGCGCCAGCAGCCATTACCGGGACAGAAATTGGGCCCAGCATTTT.

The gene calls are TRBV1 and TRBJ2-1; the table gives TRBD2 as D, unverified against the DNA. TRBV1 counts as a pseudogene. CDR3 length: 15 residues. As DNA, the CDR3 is TGCACCCGGAGGCGAGTCCGGAGGCGGGGGGATGAGCAGTTCTTC. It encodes CTRRRVRRRGDEQFF.

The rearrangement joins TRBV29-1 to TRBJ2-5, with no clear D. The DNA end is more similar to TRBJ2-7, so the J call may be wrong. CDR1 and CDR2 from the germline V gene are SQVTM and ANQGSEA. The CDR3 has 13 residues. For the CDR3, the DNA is TGCAGCGTTGAACGGCCAGGAACCCACGAGCAGTACTTC. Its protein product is CSVERPGTHEQYF.

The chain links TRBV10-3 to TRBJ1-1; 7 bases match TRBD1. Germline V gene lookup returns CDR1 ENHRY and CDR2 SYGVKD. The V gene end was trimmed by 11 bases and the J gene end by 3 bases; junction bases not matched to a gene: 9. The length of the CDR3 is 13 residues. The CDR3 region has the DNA TGTGCCGTCCAGGGGGGAAGGGACACTGAAGCTTTCTTT. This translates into CAVQGGRDTEAFF.

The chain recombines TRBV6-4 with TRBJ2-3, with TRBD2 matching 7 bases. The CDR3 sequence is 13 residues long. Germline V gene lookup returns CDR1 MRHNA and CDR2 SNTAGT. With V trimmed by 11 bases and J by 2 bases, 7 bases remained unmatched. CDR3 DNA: TGTGCCGCAGGAGCGGGGCACACAGATACGCAGTATTTT. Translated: CAAGAGHTDTQYF.

The CDR3 loop is CAISRGTVPYEQYF. Written as DNA, the CDR3 is TGTGCCATCAGTAGAGGGACAGTTCCCTACGAGCAGTACTTC. The V gene is TRBV10-3, the J gene TRBJ2-7, with 7 bases that match TRBD1. Per germline, CDR1 ENHRY and CDR2 SYGVKD. The CDR3 runs 14 residues. The junction had 6 bases not matched to a gene; V was cut back by 5 bases and J by 2 bases.